This TCR beta chain was sequenced in a study of T-cell reconstitution after alpha-beta-depleted transplantation in children. This CDR3 has 14 residues. V was shortened by 1 base and J by 2 bases, with 9 bases between the two germline ends. Per the germline V gene, CDR1 is SGHVS and CDR2 is FNYEAQ. The library targeted TCRbeta and was prepared with unique molecular identifiers. TCRdb ran MiXCR on the PCR reads and lists one entry per CDR3 protein. The data hold some 240,000 distinct CDR3 sequences, with over 9.5% observed a single time. This TCR was sampled from a human donor who donated a stem cell graft to a child with SCID. This specimen consisted of PBMCs from the stem cell graft donor, obtained from the stem cell graft. The V gene is TRBV7-6, the J gene TRBJ2-7; D assignment may be TRBD1 or TRBD2 (5 bases each). The CDR3 reads CASSLGGKAYEQYF. CDR3 in DNA: TGTGCCAGCAGCTTAGGGGGGAAGGCCTACGAGCAGTACTTC.